This TCR beta chain emerged from a study of CD8+ T cells in alopecia areata. Background on the study: Treated patients were given 5 to 10 mg oral tofacitinib twice daily.

Broader study findings: Among the top 100, expanded CD8+ clones, as well as scalp clonality, were significantly decreased by tofacitinib. The presence of one nonresponder keeps the tie between baseline CD8+ expansion and response uncertain.

The sequencing template was cDNA reverse transcribed from extracted RNA. Assay used: immunoSEQ multiplex PCR; TCRdb lists only in-frame clones, some missing. The sample includes some 210,000 clones, approximately 72% of them seen just once. CDR3 size: 16 residues. V was pared by 3 bases and J by 4 bases, with 18 bases between. Comments on this clone: The antigen is not known.

Noted treatment: oral pan-JAK inhibitor, 5-10 mg twice daily. The chain recombines TRBV23-1 with TRBJ1-2, with D uncertain. TRBV23-1 is identified as an open reading frame with a role that is uncertain. The receptor was isolated from a human donor with alopecia areata. The material was CD4+ T cells sorted from blood, obtained around week 46, from a patient treated with tofacitinib. Written as DNA, the CDR3 is TGCGCCAGCAGTCATTCGTCCCCAATCGCGCCCTATGGCTACACCTTC. It yields the protein CASSHSSPIAPYGYTF.